Given below is one TCR beta chain in context. Its antigen is not known. TCRdb re-called the reads through MiXCR, storing one row per CDR3 protein. The sample records about 85,000 distinct CDR3 sequences, approximately 45% being singletons. This sample is part of a study of T cell repertoires in cytomegalovirus infection. Overall study context: Alongside well-studied HLA-B-restricted CMV epitopes, recently identified HLA-C-restricted CMV epitopes were also used. Whole-study results and caveats: Cumulated frequencies of public TCR beta families served to identify carriers of CMV plus the relevant HLA. Dominating the ex vivo response were TCR beta clonotypes that were CMV-specific and HLA-C-restricted.

Germline lookup yields CDR1 LNHDA and CDR2 SQIVND (reference sequence). This CDR3 is built from 15 residues. The trim removed 3 bases at V and 1 base at J, leaving 5 bases unmatched. The chain employs TRBV19 and TRBJ2-5, with 7 bases identical to TRBD1. The sequencing here drew on CD8+ T cells from cultured PBMCs, taken from culture after CMV antigen stimulation. This TCR derives from a human donor in good health (CMV status not recorded). Some clones in this sample may be carry-over from other donors' samples. In nucleotides, the CDR3 is TGTGCCAGTAGTATGGTAGGGGACAGCCAAGAGACCCAGTACTTC. It codes for CASSMVGDSQETQYF.